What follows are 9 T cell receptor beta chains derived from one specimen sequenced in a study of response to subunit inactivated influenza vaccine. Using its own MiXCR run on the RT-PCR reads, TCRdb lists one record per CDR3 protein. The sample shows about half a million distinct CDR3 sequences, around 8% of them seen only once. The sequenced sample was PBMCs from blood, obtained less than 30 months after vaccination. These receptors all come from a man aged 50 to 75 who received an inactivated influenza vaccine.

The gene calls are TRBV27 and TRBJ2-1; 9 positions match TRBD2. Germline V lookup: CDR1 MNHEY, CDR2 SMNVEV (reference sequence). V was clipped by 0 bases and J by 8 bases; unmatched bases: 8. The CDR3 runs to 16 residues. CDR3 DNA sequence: TGTGCCAGCAGTTTATCGGGTCTAGCGGGACTCGATGAGCAGTTCTTC. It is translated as CASSLSGLAGLDEQFF.

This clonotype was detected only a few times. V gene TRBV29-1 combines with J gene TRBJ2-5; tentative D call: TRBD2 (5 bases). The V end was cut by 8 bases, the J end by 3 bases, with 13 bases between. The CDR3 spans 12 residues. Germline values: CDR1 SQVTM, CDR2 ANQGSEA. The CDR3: CSLIQAEETQYF. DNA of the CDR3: TGCAGCCTAATCCAAGCGGAAGAGACCCAGTACTTC. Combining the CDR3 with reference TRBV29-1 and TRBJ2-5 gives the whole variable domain SAVISQKPSRDICQRGTSLTIQCQVDSQVTMMFWYRQQPGQSLTLIATANQGSEATYESGFVIDKFPISRPNLTFSTLTVSNMSPEDSSIYLCSLIQAEETQYFGPGTRLLVL.

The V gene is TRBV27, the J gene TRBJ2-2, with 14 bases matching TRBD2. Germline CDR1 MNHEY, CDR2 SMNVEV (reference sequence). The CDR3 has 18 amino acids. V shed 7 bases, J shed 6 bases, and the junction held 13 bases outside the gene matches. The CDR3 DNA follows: TGTGCCAGCAATGCCCGCGGGACTAGCGGGGGTAGTGCCGGGGAGCTGTTTTTT. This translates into CASNARGTSGGSAGELFF.

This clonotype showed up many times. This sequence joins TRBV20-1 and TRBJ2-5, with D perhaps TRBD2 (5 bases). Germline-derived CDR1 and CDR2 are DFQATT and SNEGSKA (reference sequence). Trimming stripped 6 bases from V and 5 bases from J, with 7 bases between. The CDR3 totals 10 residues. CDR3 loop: CSAWRETQYF. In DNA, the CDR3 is TGCAGTGCCTGGAGGGAGACCCAGTACTTC.

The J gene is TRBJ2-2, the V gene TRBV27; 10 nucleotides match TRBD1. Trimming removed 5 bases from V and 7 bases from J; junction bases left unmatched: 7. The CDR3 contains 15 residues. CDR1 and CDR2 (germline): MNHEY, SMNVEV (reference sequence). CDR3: CASSTRQGAGGELFF. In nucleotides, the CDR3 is TGTGCCAGCAGTACCCGACAGGGGGCGGGCGGGGAGCTGTTTTTT.

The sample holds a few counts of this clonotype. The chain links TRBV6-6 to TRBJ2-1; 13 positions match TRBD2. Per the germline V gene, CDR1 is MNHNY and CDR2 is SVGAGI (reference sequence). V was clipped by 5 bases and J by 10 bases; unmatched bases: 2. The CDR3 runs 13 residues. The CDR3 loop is CASSPTSGREQFF. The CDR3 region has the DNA TGTGCCAGCAGTCCGACTAGCGGGAGGGAGCAGTTCTTC.

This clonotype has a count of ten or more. The CDR3 spells CASSQDSRGDIQYF. CDR3 coding DNA: TGTGCCAGCAGCCAAGATTCGCGAGGGGACATTCAGTACTTC. The rearrangement uses TRBV4-2 and TRBJ2-4, with D possibly called TRBD1 or TRBD2 (5 bases each). Germline V gene lookup returns CDR1 LGHNA and CDR2 YNFKEQ. This CDR3 region has 14 residues. V was cut by 0 bases and J by 8 bases, with 11 bases left in between.

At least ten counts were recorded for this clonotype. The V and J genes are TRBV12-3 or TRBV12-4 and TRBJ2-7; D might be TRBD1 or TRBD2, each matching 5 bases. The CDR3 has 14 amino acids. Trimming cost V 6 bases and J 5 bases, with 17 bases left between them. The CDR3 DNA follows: TGTGCCAGCAGCTATAATCAGGGACCCCACGAGCAGTACTTC. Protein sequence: CASSYNQGPHEQYF.

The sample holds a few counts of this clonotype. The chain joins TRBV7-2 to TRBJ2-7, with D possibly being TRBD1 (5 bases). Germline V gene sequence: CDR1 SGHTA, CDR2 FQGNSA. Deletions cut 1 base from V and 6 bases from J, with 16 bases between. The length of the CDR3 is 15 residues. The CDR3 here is CASSLDDRPLGEQYF. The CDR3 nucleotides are TGTGCCAGCAGCTTAGATGACAGACCTCTGGGCGAGCAGTACTTC.